The subject of this entry is one T cell receptor (beta chain). The antigen is not known. A junction end diverges from the germline sequence, so it may reflect a read error. This sample was included in a study of blood T cells in healthy people across ages. Study-wide background: Using template switching, researchers captured about one barcoded beta molecule for each two T cells.

A J-beta primer mix and a sample-barcoded 5' primer were used in a second PCR of roughly 7 to 12 cycles. Via MiXCR, TCRdb re-called the 5' RACE reads, giving one row per CDR3 protein. This sample carries 1.5 million or so distinct CDR3 sequences, 35% to 45% of them seen once, and the ten largest clones take around 4%. Whole-study results and caveats: Per million T cells, TCR beta diversity dropped roughly linearly as age increased. Changes seen in expanded clonotypes were possibly confounded by donor CMV status left unknown.

Samples had at least 6.5 million PBMCs isolated from them. Germline CDR1 reads SNHLY; CDR2 reads FYNNEI. This CDR3 region has 16 residues. Sequenced input: blood. This chain joins TRBV2 and TRBJ2-6; no clear D. This sequence originates from a woman aged 18-35 years in good health. This CDR3 reads CASIPLRSPGTNVLTF. The CDR3, as DNA: TGTGCCAGCATCCCCTTGAGGAGCCCTGGGACCAACGTCCTGACTTTC.